This TCR beta chain is from a study of technical replicates of blood from four donors. Method: immunoSEQ multiplex PCR; TCRdb's copy keeps in-frame clones and lacks some. Of approximately 75,000 clones listed, more than 90% are singletons. This CDR3 has 14 amino acids. The germline V and J ends were trimmed by 2 bases and 1 base, with 7 bases remaining between them. Looked up from germline, CDR1 is SGHDT and CDR2 is YYEEEE. The chain couples TRBV5-6 to TRBJ2-1; no clear D gene. The sequence came from a human donor in good health. Material: T cells isolated from PBMCs. The CDR3 DNA reads TGTGCCAGCAGCTTAGACTCGTCCTACAATGAGCAGTTCTTC. It specifies CASSLDSSYNEQFF.